This T cell receptor (beta chain) was obtained from a study of T cell repertoires in cytomegalovirus infection (dated by TCRdb to about 2019). A note on the overall study: Because public TCR beta signatures pointed to carriage of CMV infection together with the matching HLA type, the HLA type of each donor mattered for the analysis.

Trimmed from V: 5 bases; trimmed from J: 3 bases; junction bases lacking a gene match: 7. CDR1 is given as SGHTA and CDR2 as FQGTGA, both from the germline V gene. The CDR3 goes from the cysteine to the phenylalanine over 16 residues. The DNA shown is the 48-base CDR3, in frame from base 1. This clonotype was picked up many times. This receptor's antigen is unknown. Base qualities are not provided; no much larger clone lies one nucleotide away. TCRdb names Illumina HiSeq 1500 as the instrument used. TCRdb ran its own pipeline on the public reads, namely fastp trimming at Q25 and MiXCR clone calling, and kept in-frame beta chains. Each record represents a unique CDR3 protein, reported with the most common genes and DNA among its rows. The sample table lists about 76,000 distinct CDR3 sequences, roughly 3.5% of them with a count of one. Approximately 5% of the sample is taken by the ten largest. What the study reported, not specific to this receptor: Cumulative frequency of public TCR beta family members discriminated carriers of CMV infection plus the relevant HLA type in this cohort and an independent approximately 340-donor cohort. The ex vivo response was dominated by HLA-C-restricted CMV-specific TCR beta clonotypes, which also provided the single most frequent clonotype in two of eight donors.

The receptor's source is a human donor in good health (CMV status not recorded). Some clones in this sample may be carry-over from other donors' samples. The sequence joins TRBV7-3 to TRBJ2-3; 11 bases in the middle match TRBD2. Sequenced: PBMCs. CDR3 loop: CASSPTSGVGTDTQYF. The DNA sequence is as follows: TGTGCCAGCAGCCCGACTAGCGGGGTAGGGACAGATACGCAGTATTTT.